The present entry profiles one TCR beta chain with its context. Its antigen remains unidentified. cDNA molecules carried unique molecular identifiers, and template switching added a universal primer site. MiXCR, applied by TCRdb to the 5' RACE reads, yields one record per CDR3 protein. The sample carries 700,000 to 950,000 distinct CDR3 sequences, over 9% recorded once. These data are taken from a study of identical twins. Overall study findings and caveats: Where beta out-of-frame sequences were concerned, excess twin sharing was weaker.

These data were also filed under a second study, of yellow fever vaccine responses in identical twins.

The origin of this receptor is a woman younger than 35 in good health. Specimen: PBMCs.

The CDR3 DNA follows: TGTGCCAGCAGCTTCGCTGCAACTAATGAAAAACTGTTTTTT. Encoded protein: CASSFAATNEKLFF. This chain joins TRBV7-9 and TRBJ1-4; D gene uncertain. Trimming shortened V by 3 bases and J by 0 bases, and 5 bases separated the two germline ends. The CDR3 consists of 14 residues. Germline V gives CDR1 SEHNR, CDR2 FQNEAQ (reference sequence).